This TCR beta chain appears in the sequencing data of a study of T cells in Graves' hyperthyroidism and ophthalmopathy. TCR beta CDR3 region amplification was performed from RNA transcripts. The TCR CDR3 was amplified in a first-round RT-PCR using the HTBI primer set. TCRdb processed the multiplex PCR reads anew with MiXCR; each CDR3 protein has one entry. The data contain fewer than 450,000 distinct CDR3 sequences, approximately 18% of them singletons. This TCR came from a woman in her 30s with Graves' hyperthyroidism that later progressed to Graves' ophthalmopathy. The sequenced material came from blood.

In DNA form, the CDR3 reads TGCGCCAGCAGCCAAGGAGGGTGGGCAGGTGATGAAAGCAATCAGCCCCAGCATTTT. Its translation: CASSQGGWAGDESNQPQHF. V is TRBV4-1 and J is TRBJ1-5; no definite D call. The CDR3 consists of 19 residues. V was cut by 1 base and J by 1 base, with 20 bases left in between. Germline CDR1 reads MGHRA; CDR2 reads YSYEKL.